The 8 T cell receptor beta chains below all came from one sample that was sequenced in a study of blood T cell repertoires in COVID-19. TCRdb's copy holds only in-frame clones and misses some; the assay was immunoSEQ multiplex PCR. Here the sample spans about 140,000 clones, around 87% being singletons. Sequencing was performed on peripheral blood. These TCRs come from a human donor in a cohort sampled during active COVID-19.

J is TRBJ1-2 and V is TRBV3-1 (or the pseudogene TRBV3-2); D is perhaps TRBD1 (5 bases). The CDR3 totals 13 residues. Germline values: CDR1 LGHDT, CDR2 YNNKEL (reference sequence). Trimming removed 6 bases from V and 1 base from J, with 9 bases in between. The CDR3 DNA reads as TGTGCCAGCAGTCTAGACAGTAACTATGGCTACACCTTC. Protein: CASSLDSNYGYTF.

This clone was picked up one time. The J gene is TRBJ1-6, the V gene TRBV28; D perhaps matches TRBD1 (6 bases). CDR3 size: 16 residues. Germline V CDR1 and CDR2: MDHEN, SYDVKM. Trimming pared 7 bases from V and 10 bases from J, leaving 23 bases between. CDR3 in DNA: TGTGCCAGCATCCCGGGGGGGGGCCAAGCACGGTCACCCCTCCACTTT. Amino acid sequence: CASIPGGGQARSPLHF.

The rearrangement links TRBV28 to TRBJ1-1; D may be TRBD1 (5 bases). Trimming left V 3 bases short and J 0 bases short, with 17 bases between. From germline, CDR1 is MDHEN and CDR2 SYDVKM. The CDR3 is made up of 17 amino acids. CDR3 amino acids: CASSFPLQVPLNTEAFF. In DNA, the CDR3 is TGTGCCAGCAGTTTTCCTCTACAGGTTCCTCTGAACACTGAAGCTTTCTTT.

This clone was seen many times. V usage is TRBV27 and J usage is TRBJ1-1, with D possibly TRBD1 on 6 matching bases. This CDR3 spans 12 amino acids. Trimming pared 6 bases from V and 5 bases from J, leaving 10 bases between. Per the germline V gene, CDR1 is MNHEY and CDR2 is SMNVEV (reference sequence). DNA of the CDR3: TGTGCCAGCAGGAAGGGGGGGACTGAAGCTTTCTTT. Translating it yields CASRKGGTEAFF.

V gene TRBV5-1 combines with J gene TRBJ1-2; weak D call: TRBD1 (6 bases). V lost 3 bases and J 4 bases, leaving 13 bases between the germline ends. The CDR3 spans 14 residues. The germline V gene has CDR1 SGHRS and CDR2 YFSETQ. The CDR3 here is CASSSVTGLYGYTF. The CDR3 DNA is TGCGCCAGCAGCTCGGTGACAGGCCTCTATGGCTACACCTTC.

The chain recombines TRBV28 with TRBJ1-1, with 8 bases fitting TRBD1. CDR1 is MDHEN and CDR2 is SYDVKM in the germline V gene. CDR3 size: 16 residues. V lost 4 bases to trimming and J lost 9 bases; unmatched junction nucleotides: 16. The CDR3 DNA follows: TGTGCCAGCAGTTCCTCGACAGGGGCGGCCCTCGAGAAAGCTTTCTTT. It codes for CASSSSTGAALEKAFF.

This chain connects TRBV11-1 to TRBJ2-3, with 7 bases aligning to TRBD2. The germline gives CDR1 SGHAT, CDR2 FQDESV (reference sequence). The CDR3 has 16 amino acids. J was trimmed by 0 bases and V by 5 bases; bases with no gene match: 8. CDR3 in DNA: TGTGCCAGCAGCCCCAACGGGGGGTTTAGCACAGATACGCAGTATTTT. Protein sequence: CASSPNGGFSTDTQYF. Looking up the rest from reference TRBV11-1 and TRBJ2-3 gives the full variable domain: EAEVAQSPRYKITEKSQAVAFWCDPISGHATLYWYRQILGQGPELLVQFQDESVVDDSQLPKDRFSAERLKGVDSTLKIQPAELGDSAMYLCASSPNGGFSTDTQYFGPGTRLTVL.

The chain employs TRBV30 and TRBJ1-6; D unclear. The germline gives CDR1 GTSNPN, CDR2 SVGIG (reference sequence). V dropped 7 bases and J dropped 5 bases, with 15 bases sitting between them. The CDR3 consists of 14 residues. This CDR3 is CAYAIHRNNSPLHF. In DNA, the CDR3 is TGTGCCTATGCGATCCACCGTAATAATTCACCCCTCCACTTT.